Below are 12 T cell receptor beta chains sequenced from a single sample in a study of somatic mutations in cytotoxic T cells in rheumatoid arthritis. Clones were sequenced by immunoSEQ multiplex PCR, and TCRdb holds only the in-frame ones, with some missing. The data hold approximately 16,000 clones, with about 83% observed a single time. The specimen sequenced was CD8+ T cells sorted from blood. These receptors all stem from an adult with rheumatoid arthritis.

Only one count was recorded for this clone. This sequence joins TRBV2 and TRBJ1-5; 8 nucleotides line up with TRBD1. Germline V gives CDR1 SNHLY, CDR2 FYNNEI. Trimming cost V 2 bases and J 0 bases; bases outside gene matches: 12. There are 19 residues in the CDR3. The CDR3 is CASSETQGARVYSNQPQHF. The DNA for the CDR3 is TGTGCCAGCAGTGAAACTCAGGGGGCGCGGGTCTATAGCAATCAGCCCCAGCATTTT.

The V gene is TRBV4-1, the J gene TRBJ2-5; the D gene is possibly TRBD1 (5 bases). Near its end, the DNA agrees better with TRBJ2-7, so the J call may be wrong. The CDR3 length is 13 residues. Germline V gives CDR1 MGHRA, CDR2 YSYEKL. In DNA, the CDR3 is TGCGCCAGCAGCCCCGTGACAGACTACGAGCAGTACTTC. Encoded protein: CASSPVTDYEQYF.

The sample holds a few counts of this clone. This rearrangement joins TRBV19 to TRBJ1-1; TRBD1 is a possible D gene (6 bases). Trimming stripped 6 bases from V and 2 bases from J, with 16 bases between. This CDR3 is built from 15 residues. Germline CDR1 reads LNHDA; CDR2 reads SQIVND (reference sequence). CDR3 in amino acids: CASRLSGAYNTEAFF. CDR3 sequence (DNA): TGTGCCAGTAGGTTGTCGGGGGCGTATAACACTGAAGCTTTCTTT.

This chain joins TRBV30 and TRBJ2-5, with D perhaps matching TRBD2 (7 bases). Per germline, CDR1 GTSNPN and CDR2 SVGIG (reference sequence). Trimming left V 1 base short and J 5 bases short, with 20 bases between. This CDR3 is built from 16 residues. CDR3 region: CAWSAGGGHYGETQYF. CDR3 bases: TGTGCCTGGAGTGCCGGCGGGGGCCATTACGGGGAGACCCAGTACTTC.

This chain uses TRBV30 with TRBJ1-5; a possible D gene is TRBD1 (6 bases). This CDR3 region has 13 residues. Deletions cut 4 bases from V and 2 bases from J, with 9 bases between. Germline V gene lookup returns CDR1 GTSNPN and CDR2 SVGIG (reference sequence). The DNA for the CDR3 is TGTGCCTGGAACTCAGGGGGCAATCAGCCCCAGCATTTT. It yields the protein CAWNSGGNQPQHF.

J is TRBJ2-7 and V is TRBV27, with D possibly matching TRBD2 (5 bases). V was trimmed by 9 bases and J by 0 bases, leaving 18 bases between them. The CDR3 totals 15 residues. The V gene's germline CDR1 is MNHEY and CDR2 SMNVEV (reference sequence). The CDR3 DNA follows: TGTGCCAGTGCAGCCAGCGGCCAGTCCTCCTACGAGCAGTACTTC. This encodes CASAASGQSSYEQYF.

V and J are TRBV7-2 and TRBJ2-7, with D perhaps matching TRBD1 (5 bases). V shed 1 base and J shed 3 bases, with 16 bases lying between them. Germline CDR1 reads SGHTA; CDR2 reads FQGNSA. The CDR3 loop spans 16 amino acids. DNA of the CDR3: TGTGCCAGCAGCTTAGGAGACAGTTATCTCGGCTACGAGCAGTACTTC. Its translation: CASSLGDSYLGYEQYF.

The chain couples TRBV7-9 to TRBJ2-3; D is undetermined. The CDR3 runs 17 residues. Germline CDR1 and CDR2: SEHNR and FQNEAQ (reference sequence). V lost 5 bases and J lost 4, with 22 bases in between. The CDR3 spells CASSLGRVSLSSDTQYF. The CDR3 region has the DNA TGTGCCAGCAGCCTAGGTCGTGTCAGCCTAAGTTCAGATACGCAGTATTTT.

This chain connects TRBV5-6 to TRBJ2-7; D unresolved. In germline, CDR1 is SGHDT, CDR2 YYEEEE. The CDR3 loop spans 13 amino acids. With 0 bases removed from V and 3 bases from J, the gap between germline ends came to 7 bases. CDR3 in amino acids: CASSLVSDYEQYF. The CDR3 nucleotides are TGTGCCAGCAGCTTGGTGTCAGACTACGAGCAGTACTTC.

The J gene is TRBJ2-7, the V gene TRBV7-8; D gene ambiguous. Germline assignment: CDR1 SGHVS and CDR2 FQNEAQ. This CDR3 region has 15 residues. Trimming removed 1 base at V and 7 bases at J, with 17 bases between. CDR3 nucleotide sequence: TGTGCCAGCAGCTTAGATGGGGATGTCGGAATGGAGCAGTACTTC. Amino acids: CASSLDGDVGMEQYF.

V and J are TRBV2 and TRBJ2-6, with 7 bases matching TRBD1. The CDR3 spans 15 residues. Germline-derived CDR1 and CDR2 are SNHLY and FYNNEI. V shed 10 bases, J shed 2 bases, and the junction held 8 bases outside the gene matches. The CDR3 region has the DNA TGTGCCATCTTAGACAGGGCCACTGGGGCCAACGTCCTGACTTTC. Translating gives CAILDRATGANVLTF.

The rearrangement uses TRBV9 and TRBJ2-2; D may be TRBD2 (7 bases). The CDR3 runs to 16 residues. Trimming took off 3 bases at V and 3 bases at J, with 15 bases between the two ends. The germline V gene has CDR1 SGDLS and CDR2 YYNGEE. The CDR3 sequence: CASSAPGGLDTGELFF. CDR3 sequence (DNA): TGTGCCAGCAGCGCCCCCGGGGGGCTGGACACCGGGGAGCTGTTTTTT.